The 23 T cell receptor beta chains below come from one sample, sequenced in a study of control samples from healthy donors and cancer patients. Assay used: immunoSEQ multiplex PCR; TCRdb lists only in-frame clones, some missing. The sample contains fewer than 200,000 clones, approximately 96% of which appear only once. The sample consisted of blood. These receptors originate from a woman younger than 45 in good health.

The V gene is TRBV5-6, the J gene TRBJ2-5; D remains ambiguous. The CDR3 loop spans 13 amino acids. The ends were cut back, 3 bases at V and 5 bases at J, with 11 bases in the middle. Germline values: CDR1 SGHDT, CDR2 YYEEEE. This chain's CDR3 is CASSSPYWETQYF. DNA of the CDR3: TGTGCCAGCAGCTCCCCATATTGGGAGACCCAGTACTTC.

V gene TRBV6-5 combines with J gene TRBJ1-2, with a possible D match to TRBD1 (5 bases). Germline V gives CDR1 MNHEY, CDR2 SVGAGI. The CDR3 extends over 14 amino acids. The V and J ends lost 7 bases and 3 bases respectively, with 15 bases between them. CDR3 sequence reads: CASTKGRADYGYTF. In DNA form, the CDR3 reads TGTGCCAGCACCAAGGGCAGGGCTGACTATGGCTACACCTTC.

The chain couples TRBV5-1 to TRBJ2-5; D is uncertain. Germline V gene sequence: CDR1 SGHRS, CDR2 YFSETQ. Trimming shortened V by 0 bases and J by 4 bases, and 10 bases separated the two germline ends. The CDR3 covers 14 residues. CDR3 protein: CASSLEGIVETQYF. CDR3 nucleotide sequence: TGCGCCAGCAGCTTGGAAGGGATCGTAGAGACCCAGTACTTC.

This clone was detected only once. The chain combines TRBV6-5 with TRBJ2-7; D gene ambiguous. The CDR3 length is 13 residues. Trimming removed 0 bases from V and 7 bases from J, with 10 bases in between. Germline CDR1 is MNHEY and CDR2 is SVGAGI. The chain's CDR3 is CASSYSFAGEQYF. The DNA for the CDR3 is TGTGCCAGCAGTTACTCATTTGCTGGTGAGCAGTACTTC.

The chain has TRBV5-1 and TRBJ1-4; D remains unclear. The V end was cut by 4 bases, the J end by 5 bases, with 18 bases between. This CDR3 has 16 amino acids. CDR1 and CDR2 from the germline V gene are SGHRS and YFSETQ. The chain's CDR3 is CASSPLFMGSNEKLFF. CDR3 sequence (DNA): TGCGCCAGCAGCCCTTTGTTTATGGGGTCCAATGAAAAACTGTTTTTT.

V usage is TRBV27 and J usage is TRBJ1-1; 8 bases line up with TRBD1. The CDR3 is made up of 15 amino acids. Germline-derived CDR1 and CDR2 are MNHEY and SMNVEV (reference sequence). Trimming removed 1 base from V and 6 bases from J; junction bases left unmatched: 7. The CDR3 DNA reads TGTGCCAGCAGTTTATACCCGACAGGGGAGGCTGAAGCTTTCTTT. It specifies CASSLYPTGEAEAFF.

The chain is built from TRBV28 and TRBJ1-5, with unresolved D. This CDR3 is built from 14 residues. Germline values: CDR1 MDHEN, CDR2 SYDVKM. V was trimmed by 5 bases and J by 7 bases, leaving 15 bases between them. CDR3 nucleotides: TGTGCCAGCAGTCCAAACCTGGGGTGGCAGCCCCAGCATTTT. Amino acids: CASSPNLGWQPQHF.

The CDR3 DNA reads as TGTGCCAGCAGTGTTTATAGCGGGGACTACTACAATGAGCAGTTCTTC. Its protein product is CASSVYSGDYYNEQFF. J is TRBJ2-1 and V is TRBV6-1; TRBD2 matches at 8 bases. CDR1 is MNHNS and CDR2 is SASEGT in the germline V gene. The CDR3 is 16 residues long. V trimming: 4 bases; J trimming: 3 bases; junction bases outside the gene matches: 8.

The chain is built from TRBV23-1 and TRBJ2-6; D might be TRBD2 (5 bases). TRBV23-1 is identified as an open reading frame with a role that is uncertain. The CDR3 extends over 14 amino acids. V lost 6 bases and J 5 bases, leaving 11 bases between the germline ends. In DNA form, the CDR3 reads TGCGCCAGCAGGTTTCGGGGTCGGGCCAACGTCCTGACTTTC. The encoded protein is CASRFRGRANVLTF.

DNA of the CDR3: TGTGCCAGCAGTGAGGCAATGGGCTACAATGAGCAGTTCTTC. It specifies CASSEAMGYNEQFF. The V gene is TRBV6-4, the J gene TRBJ2-1; no reliable D call. CDR3 size: 14 residues. CDR1 is MRHNA, CDR2 SNTAGT, per germline. The V gene lost 3 bases and the J gene lost 3 bases, with 9 bases spanning the gap.

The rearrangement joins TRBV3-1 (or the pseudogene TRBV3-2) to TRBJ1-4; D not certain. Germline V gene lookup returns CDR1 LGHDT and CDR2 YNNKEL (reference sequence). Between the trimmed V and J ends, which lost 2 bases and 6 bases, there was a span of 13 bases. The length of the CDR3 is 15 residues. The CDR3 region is CASSQPAFVDEKLFF. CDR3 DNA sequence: TGTGCCAGCAGCCAACCGGCCTTTGTGGATGAAAAACTGTTTTTT.

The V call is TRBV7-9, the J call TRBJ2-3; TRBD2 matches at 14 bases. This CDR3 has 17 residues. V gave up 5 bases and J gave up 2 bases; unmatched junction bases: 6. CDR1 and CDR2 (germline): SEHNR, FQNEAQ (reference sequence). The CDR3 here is CASSPGLAGGLTDTQYF. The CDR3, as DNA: TGTGCCAGCAGCCCCGGACTAGCGGGGGGACTCACAGATACGCAGTATTTT.

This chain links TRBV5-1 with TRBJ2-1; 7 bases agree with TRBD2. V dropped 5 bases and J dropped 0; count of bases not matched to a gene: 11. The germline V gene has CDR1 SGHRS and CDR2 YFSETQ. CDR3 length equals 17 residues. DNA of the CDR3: TGCGCCAGCAGTCTTCCACTCCTAGCGGACTCCTACAATGAGCAGTTCTTC. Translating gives CASSLPLLADSYNEQFF.

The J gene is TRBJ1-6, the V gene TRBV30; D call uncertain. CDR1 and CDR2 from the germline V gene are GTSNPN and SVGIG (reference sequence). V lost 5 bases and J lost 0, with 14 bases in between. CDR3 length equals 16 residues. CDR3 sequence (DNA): TGTGCCTGGGGGCGCGGGATCCCCTCCTATAATTCACCCCTCCACTTT. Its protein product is CAWGRGIPSYNSPLHF.

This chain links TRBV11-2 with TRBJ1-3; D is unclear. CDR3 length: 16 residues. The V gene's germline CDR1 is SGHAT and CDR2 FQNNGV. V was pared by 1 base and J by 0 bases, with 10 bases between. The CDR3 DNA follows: TGTGCCAGCAGCTTAGGAGGGTTCGGCTCTGGAAACACCATATATTTT. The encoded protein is CASSLGGFGSGNTIYF.

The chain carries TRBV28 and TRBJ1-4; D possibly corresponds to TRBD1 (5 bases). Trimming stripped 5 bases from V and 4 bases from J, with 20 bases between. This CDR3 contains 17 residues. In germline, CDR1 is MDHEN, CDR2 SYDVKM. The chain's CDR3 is CASSPHRDGLFNEKLFF. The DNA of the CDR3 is TGTGCCAGCAGTCCCCATAGGGACGGACTATTTAATGAAAAACTGTTTTTT.

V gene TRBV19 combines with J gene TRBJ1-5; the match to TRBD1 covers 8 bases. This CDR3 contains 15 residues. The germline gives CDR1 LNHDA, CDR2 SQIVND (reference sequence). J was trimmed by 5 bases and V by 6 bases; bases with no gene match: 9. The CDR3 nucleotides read TGTGCCAGTAGGGTACAGGGGGTAGGAGATCAGCCCCAGCATTTT. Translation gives CASRVQGVGDQPQHF.

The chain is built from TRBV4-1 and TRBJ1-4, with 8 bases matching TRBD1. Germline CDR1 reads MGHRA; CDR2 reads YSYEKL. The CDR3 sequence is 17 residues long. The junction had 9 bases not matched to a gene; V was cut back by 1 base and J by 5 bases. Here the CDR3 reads CASSQAGRGQENEKLFF. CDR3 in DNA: TGCGCCAGCAGCCAAGCGGGCAGGGGGCAGGAAAATGAAAAACTGTTTTTT.

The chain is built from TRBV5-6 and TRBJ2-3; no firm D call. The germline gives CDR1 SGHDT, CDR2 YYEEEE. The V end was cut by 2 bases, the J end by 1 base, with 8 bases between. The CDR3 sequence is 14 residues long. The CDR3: CASSFWFGTDTQYF. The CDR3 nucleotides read TGTGCCAGCAGCTTTTGGTTCGGCACAGATACGCAGTATTTT.

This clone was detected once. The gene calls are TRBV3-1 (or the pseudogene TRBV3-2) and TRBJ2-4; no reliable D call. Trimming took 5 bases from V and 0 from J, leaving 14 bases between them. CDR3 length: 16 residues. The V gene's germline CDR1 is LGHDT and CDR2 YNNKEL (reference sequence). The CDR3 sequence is CASSKDVQTAKNIQYF. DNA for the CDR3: TGTGCCAGCAGCAAGGATGTACAGACAGCCAAAAACATTCAGTACTTC.

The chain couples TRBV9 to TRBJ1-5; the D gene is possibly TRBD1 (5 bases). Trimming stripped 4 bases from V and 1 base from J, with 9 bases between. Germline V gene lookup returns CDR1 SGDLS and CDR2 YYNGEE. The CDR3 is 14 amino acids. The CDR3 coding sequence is TGTGCCAGCAGCCCCTGGGGGAGCAATCAGCCCCAGCATTTT. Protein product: CASSPWGSNQPQHF.

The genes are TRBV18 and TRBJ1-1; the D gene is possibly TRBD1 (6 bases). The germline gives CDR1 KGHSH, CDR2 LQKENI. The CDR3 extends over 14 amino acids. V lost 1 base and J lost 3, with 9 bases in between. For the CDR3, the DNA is TGTGCCAGCTCACCACGGCAGGGGCACACTGAAGCTTTCTTT. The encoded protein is CASSPRQGHTEAFF.

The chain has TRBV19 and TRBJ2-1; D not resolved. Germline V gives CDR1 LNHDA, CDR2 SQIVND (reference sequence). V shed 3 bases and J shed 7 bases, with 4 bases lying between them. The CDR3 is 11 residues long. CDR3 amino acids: CASSIRNEQFF. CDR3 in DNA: TGTGCCAGTAGTATCCGGAATGAGCAGTTCTTC.